This TCR beta chain stems from a study of blood T cell repertoires in COVID-19. Study-wide context: Both acute and convalescent COVID-19 samples were obtained from the United States, Italy and Spain. The cDNA or gDNA used as material had been derived from T cells, B-cell-depleted T cells, or PBMCs.

Note on this clone: At one end, the junction sequence differs from germline, possibly due to a read error.

The assay was immunoSEQ multiplex PCR, and TCRdb's table has in-frame clones only and misses some. The table has fewer than 85,000 clones, around 67% seen once; the top ten hold 2% to 3%. The material sequenced was peripheral blood. This TCR was recovered from a human donor with acute or convalescent COVID-19. The donor label of this sample is uncertain.

The CDR3 nucleotides are TGTGCCAGCAGGTTAGGAGAGGGCACTGAAGCTTTCTTT. As protein: CASRLGEGTEAFF. V and J are TRBV12-3 or TRBV12-4 and TRBJ1-1, with unresolved D. The CDR3 is 13 residues long.